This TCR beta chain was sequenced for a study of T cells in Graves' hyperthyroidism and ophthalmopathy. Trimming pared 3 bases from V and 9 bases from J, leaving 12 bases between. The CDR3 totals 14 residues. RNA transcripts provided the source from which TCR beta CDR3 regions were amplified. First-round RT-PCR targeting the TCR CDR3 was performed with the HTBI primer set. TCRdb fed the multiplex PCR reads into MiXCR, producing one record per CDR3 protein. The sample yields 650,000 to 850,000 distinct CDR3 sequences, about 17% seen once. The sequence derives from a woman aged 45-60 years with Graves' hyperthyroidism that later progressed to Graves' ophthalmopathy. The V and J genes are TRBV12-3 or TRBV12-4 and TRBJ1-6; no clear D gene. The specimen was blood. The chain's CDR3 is CASSFWLEGSPLHF. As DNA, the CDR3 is TGTGCCAGCAGTTTTTGGCTTGAAGGTTCACCCCTCCACTTT.